The present T cell receptor (beta chain) was sequenced within a study of cytomegalovirus exposure and HLA in healthy donors. As for the study in general: A previous analysis identified 95 million to 120 million unique TCR beta sequences derived from around 180 million T cells.

The primer mix had 60 Vbeta and 13 Jbeta primers. Assay used: immunoSEQ multiplex PCR; TCRdb lists only in-frame clones, some missing. The table shows about 96,000 clones, with about 70% occurring only once. The CDR3 runs to 14 residues. CDR1 is SGHNT, CDR2 YYREEE, per germline (reference sequence). V was shortened by 3 bases and J by 8 bases, with 15 bases between the two germline ends. Material: PBMCs. V and J are TRBV5-4 and TRBJ2-1; TRBD1 is a possible D gene (6 bases). This clonotype was sampled from a woman in her sixties or seventies in good health and CMV-seropositive. Here the CDR3 DNA reads TGTGCCAGCAGCTGGGCAGGGGCGAACCATGAGCAGTTCTTC. Translating gives CASSWAGANHEQFF.